These 22 T cell receptor beta chains originate from one sample sequenced in a study of vaccination and CD4 T cells after COVID-19. Treatment defined: roughly 11-day PBMC culture with coronavirus spike peptide pools or control peptides (ViraFEST assay). Cultured CD4+ T cell DNA underwent sequencing with the Oncomine TCR Beta short-read assay. From the PCR reads, TCRdb called clonotypes with MiXCR, one entry per CDR3 protein. The sample has about 15,000 distinct CDR3 sequences, about 40% seen once; the top ten hold 20% to 25%. Antigens of these TCRs are unknown. Sequenced sample: cultured CD4+ T cells from blood. The source is a human donor with COVID-19.

The chain uses TRBV2 and TRBJ2-2, with no clear D. CDR3 length equals 14 residues. Germline CDR1 SNHLY, CDR2 FYNNEI. V was clipped by 7 bases and J by 1 base, with 10 bases between them. The CDR3 sequence is CASIGPLNTGELFF. For the CDR3, the DNA is TGTGCCAGCATCGGACCACTGAACACCGGGGAGCTGTTTTTT.

The chain links TRBV6-1 to TRBJ1-2; TRBD1 aligns across 8 bases. Germline CDR1 and CDR2: MNHNS and SASEGT. The CDR3 is 14 residues long. The J segment lost 6 bases and the V segment lost 3 bases, leaving 6 bases of the junction unmatched. The CDR3: CASSERQGADGYTF. CDR3 sequence (DNA): TGTGCCAGCAGTGAGCGCCAGGGGGCGGATGGCTACACCTTC.

The chain is built from TRBV27 and TRBJ1-1, with D possibly matching TRBD1 (5 bases). Trimming removed 7 bases at V and 0 bases at J, with 18 bases between. CDR3 size: 16 residues. Germline values: CDR1 MNHEY, CDR2 SMNVEV (reference sequence). CDR3 in DNA: TGTGCCAGCAAGCGGGACCGGACACGGCTGAACACTGAAGCTTTCTTT. Protein product: CASKRDRTRLNTEAFF.

Note on this clonotype: One junction end does not reproduce the germline sequence, and a read error may be involved. The rearrangement links TRBV11-2 to TRBJ1-2; 9 bases align to TRBD1. There are 12 residues in the CDR3. The germline V gene has CDR1 SGHAT and CDR2 FQNNGV. The CDR3 spells CASSVNRDRVSF. The CDR3 DNA is TGTGCCAGCAGCGTTAACCGGGACAGGGTCTCCTTC.

The chain recombines TRBV5-4 with TRBJ2-6; D call uncertain. CDR1 SGHNT and CDR2 YYREEE come from the germline V gene (reference sequence). This CDR3 has 15 amino acids. V lost 3 bases and J lost 0, with 7 bases in between. CDR3 region: CASSSKDSGANVLTF. CDR3 coding DNA: TGTGCCAGCAGCTCCAAAGACTCTGGGGCCAACGTCCTGACTTTC.

The gene calls are TRBV2 and TRBJ1-4; tentatively, D is TRBD1 (5 bases). This CDR3 is 14 amino acids long. V lost 5 bases to trimming and J lost 7 bases, with 14 bases between them. Germline V gene lookup returns CDR1 SNHLY and CDR2 FYNNEI. Written as DNA, the CDR3 is TGTGCCAGCAGTTTACAGGTGCAGACTGAAAAACTGTTTTTT. Translation: CASSLQVQTEKLFF.

The table lists this clonotype with a few counts. CDR3 loop: CSARDPGTEAFF. The CDR3 DNA sequence: TGCAGTGCTAGAGATCCCGGAACTGAAGCTTTCTTT. The V gene is TRBV20-1, the J gene TRBJ1-1, with D unresolved. V gave up 0 bases and J gave up 5 bases, with 7 bases separating them. Per germline, CDR1 DFQATT and CDR2 SNEGSKA (reference sequence). CDR3 length: 12 amino acids.

In this sample, this clonotype turned up once. The genes are TRBV25-1 and TRBJ1-2; TRBD1 aligns across 7 bases. This CDR3 comprises 12 residues. V dropped 7 bases and J dropped 7; count of bases not matched to a gene: 6. Germline lookup yields CDR1 MGHDK and CDR2 SYGVNS. CDR3 DNA sequence: TGTGCCAGCAAAGGACAGGTTTTTGGCTACACCTTC. Translated, it gives CASKGQVFGYTF.

This clonotype turned up a few times. The J gene is TRBJ1-3, the V gene TRBV19; D uncertain. The V end was cut by 8 bases, the J end by 0 bases, with 17 bases between. The CDR3 is made up of 16 amino acids. Germline V lookup: CDR1 LNHDA, CDR2 SQIVND (reference sequence). CDR3 sequence (DNA): TGTGCCAGTCGGGCCCCAGGCCTGAGCTCTGGAAACACCATATATTTT. Protein product: CASRAPGLSSGNTIYF. The whole variable domain, remainder taken from reference TRBV19 and TRBJ1-3, is DGGITQSPKYLFRKEGQNVTLSCEQNLNHDAMYWYRQDPGQGLRLIYYSQIVNDFQKGDIAEGYSVSREKKESFPLTVTSAQKNPTAFYLCASRAPGLSSGNTIYFGEGSWLTVV.

The chain is built from TRBV19 and TRBJ1-2; no definite D call. The CDR3 sequence is 15 residues long. Germline values: CDR1 LNHDA, CDR2 SQIVND (reference sequence). Trimming took off 5 bases at V and 5 bases at J, with 18 bases between the two ends. Here the CDR3 reads CASSPQTRSAYGYTF. The CDR3 DNA reads as TGTGCCAGTAGTCCTCAGACCCGGTCAGCTTATGGCTACACCTTC.

The chain recombines TRBV6-1 with TRBJ1-3; D is unclear. The CDR3 contains 12 residues. Trimming shortened V by 6 bases and J by 4 bases, and 7 bases separated the two germline ends. Germline lookup yields CDR1 MNHNS and CDR2 SASEGT. CDR3 sequence: CASRTTGNTIYF. Here the CDR3 DNA reads TGTGCCAGCAGAACCACAGGAAACACCATATATTTT.

This clonotype was seen a few times. The rearrangement uses TRBV27 and TRBJ1-2, with TRBD1 as a possible D gene (6 bases). The CDR3 extends over 14 amino acids. Germline V lookup: CDR1 MNHEY, CDR2 SMNVEV (reference sequence). V was shortened by 3 bases and J by 8 bases, with 16 bases between the two germline ends. CDR3 amino acids: CASSFNQGSDGYTF. CDR3 DNA: TGTGCCAGCAGTTTTAATCAGGGGTCTGACGGCTACACCTTC.

The table lists this clonotype with a few counts. V is TRBV7-8 and J is TRBJ2-1; D is perhaps TRBD2 (7 bases). Trimming removed 0 bases from V and 6 bases from J, with 9 bases in between. CDR1 and CDR2 (germline): SGHVS, FQNEAQ. The CDR3 contains 14 residues. As DNA, the CDR3 is TGTGCCAGCAGCTTAGCGGGGGGGCTCAATGAGCAGTTCTTC. It encodes CASSLAGGLNEQFF.

This clonotype was counted a few times. The chain combines TRBV7-9 with TRBJ2-7; no definite D call. V shed 1 base and J shed 2 bases, with 15 bases lying between them. This CDR3 is built from 16 residues. In germline, CDR1 is SEHNR, CDR2 FQNEAQ (reference sequence). The CDR3 coding sequence is TGTGCCAGCAGCTTAGTCCTACTCACTGAAACCTACGAGCAGTACTTC. As protein: CASSLVLLTETYEQYF.

J is TRBJ1-6 and V is TRBV5-4; 8 bases map to TRBD1. The CDR3 is 15 residues long. Germline V gene lookup returns CDR1 SGHNT and CDR2 YYREEE (reference sequence). V trimming: 3 bases; J trimming: 5 bases; junction bases outside the gene matches: 4. DNA for the CDR3: TGTGCCAGCAGCTCGCGGACAGGGAATAATTCACCCCTCCACTTT. The encoded protein is CASSSRTGNNSPLHF.

The V and J genes are TRBV19 and TRBJ2-7; TRBD1 matches 7 bases. CDR1 LNHDA and CDR2 SQIVND come from the germline V gene (reference sequence). V lost 6 bases, J lost 2 bases, and 4 bases stayed unmatched. This CDR3 is built from 13 residues. The CDR3: CASSPGQAYEQYF. Written as DNA, the CDR3 is TGTGCCAGTAGCCCAGGACAGGCCTACGAGCAGTACTTC.

This clonotype appeared a few times. The chain joins TRBV2 to TRBJ1-5, with D maybe TRBD1 (5 bases). CDR1 is SNHLY and CDR2 is FYNNEI in the germline V gene. The CDR3 contains 15 residues. V lost 0 bases and J lost 9, with 15 bases in between. This CDR3 reads CASSEALGAGGPQHF. As DNA, the CDR3 is TGTGCCAGCAGTGAAGCCCTTGGGGCCGGGGGGCCCCAGCATTTT.

This clonotype was seen only a few times. V and J are TRBV19 and TRBJ1-2; 9 bases match TRBD1. J lost 5 bases, V lost 7 bases, and 5 bases had no gene match. CDR3 length: 13 residues. Germline loops: CDR1 LNHDA, CDR2 SQIVND (reference sequence). CDR3 DNA: TGTGCCAGTATGGGGGACAGGGTGTATGGCTACACCTTC. Its translation is CASMGDRVYGYTF.

This clonotype was seen more than once but under ten times. The chain joins TRBV6-1 to TRBJ1-2, with a tentative D call TRBD1 (5 bases). The CDR3 sequence is 20 residues long. Trimming took off 8 bases at V and 4 bases at J, with 35 bases between the two ends. Per germline, CDR1 MNHNS and CDR2 SASEGT. The CDR3 coding sequence is TGTGCCAGCTACGTGGGGGTAAACCGGGACGGAAACGTACCTATCTATGGCTACACCTTC. This sequence encodes CASYVGVNRDGNVPIYGYTF.

This chain joins TRBV5-1 and TRBJ1-1, with unresolved D. V was trimmed by 1 base and J by 1 base, leaving 11 bases between them. Per germline, CDR1 SGHRS and CDR2 YFSETQ. This CDR3 has 15 amino acids. In DNA form, the CDR3 reads TGCGCCAGCAGCTTGCTGGGCCCAGAGAACACTGAAGCTTTCTTT. The encoded protein is CASSLLGPENTEAFF.

The chain employs TRBV7-2 and TRBJ2-5, with D perhaps TRBD1 (6 bases). Germline values: CDR1 SGHTA, CDR2 FQGNSA. V was shortened by 5 bases and J by 3 bases, with 13 bases between the two germline ends. CDR3 length equals 14 residues. CDR3 in DNA: TGTGCCAGCAGCCCTCGGACAGACGAAGAGACCCAGTACTTC. Amino acids: CASSPRTDEETQYF.

The chain employs TRBV9 and TRBJ1-5; no reliable D call. The CDR3 totals 13 residues. V dropped 0 bases and J dropped 7 bases, with 8 bases sitting between them. The germline gives CDR1 SGDLS, CDR2 YYNGEE. This chain's CDR3 is CASSVGNHQPQHF. The CDR3, as DNA: TGTGCCAGCAGCGTAGGAAACCACCAGCCCCAGCATTTT.